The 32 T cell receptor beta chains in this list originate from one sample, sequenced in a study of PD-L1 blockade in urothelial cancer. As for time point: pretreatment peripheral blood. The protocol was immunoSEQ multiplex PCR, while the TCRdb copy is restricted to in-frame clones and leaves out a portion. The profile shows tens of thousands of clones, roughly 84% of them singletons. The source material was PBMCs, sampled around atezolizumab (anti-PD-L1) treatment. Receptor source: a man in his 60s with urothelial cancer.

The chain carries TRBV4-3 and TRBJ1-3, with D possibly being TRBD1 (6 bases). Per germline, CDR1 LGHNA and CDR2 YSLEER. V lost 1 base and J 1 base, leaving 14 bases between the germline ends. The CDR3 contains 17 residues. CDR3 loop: CASSQVLGARSGNTIYF. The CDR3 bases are TGCGCCAGCAGCCAAGTGTTGGGGGCGCGTTCTGGAAACACCATATATTTT.

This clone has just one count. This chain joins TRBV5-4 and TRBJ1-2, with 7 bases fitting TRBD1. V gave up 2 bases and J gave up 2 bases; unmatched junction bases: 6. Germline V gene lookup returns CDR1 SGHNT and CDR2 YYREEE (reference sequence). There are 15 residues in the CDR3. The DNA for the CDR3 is TGTGCCAGCAGCTTACAGGGGACGGGAAACTATGGCTACACCTTC. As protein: CASSLQGTGNYGYTF.

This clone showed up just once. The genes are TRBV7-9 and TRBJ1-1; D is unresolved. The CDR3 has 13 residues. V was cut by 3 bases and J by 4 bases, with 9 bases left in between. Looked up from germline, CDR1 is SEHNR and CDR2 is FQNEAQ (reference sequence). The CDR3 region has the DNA TGTGCCAGCAGCTTTTCAGTAACCACTGAAGCTTTCTTT. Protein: CASSFSVTTEAFF.

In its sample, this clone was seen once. CDR3 region: CASSYGLAGESGELFF. The DNA for the CDR3 is TGTGCCAGCAGCTACGGACTAGCGGGAGAGAGCGGGGAGCTGTTTTTT. The V and J genes are TRBV5-8 and TRBJ2-2; 13 positions match TRBD2. Germline CDR1 and CDR2: SGHTS and YDEGEE. Germline trimming cut 3 bases from V and 7 bases from J; bases unmatched to any gene: 6. This CDR3 spans 16 amino acids.

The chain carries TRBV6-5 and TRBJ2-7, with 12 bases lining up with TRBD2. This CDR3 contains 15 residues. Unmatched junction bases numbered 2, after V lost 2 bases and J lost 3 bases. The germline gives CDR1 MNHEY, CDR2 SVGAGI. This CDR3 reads CASSYQLAGGYEQYF. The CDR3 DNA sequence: TGTGCCAGCAGTTACCAACTAGCGGGAGGCTACGAGCAGTACTTC.

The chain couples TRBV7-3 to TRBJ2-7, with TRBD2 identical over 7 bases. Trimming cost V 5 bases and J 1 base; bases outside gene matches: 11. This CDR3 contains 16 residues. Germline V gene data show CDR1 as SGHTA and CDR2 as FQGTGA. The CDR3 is CASSRLGGSRSYEQYF. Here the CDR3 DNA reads TGTGCCAGCAGCCGCTTGGGCGGGAGTAGGTCCTACGAGCAGTACTTC.

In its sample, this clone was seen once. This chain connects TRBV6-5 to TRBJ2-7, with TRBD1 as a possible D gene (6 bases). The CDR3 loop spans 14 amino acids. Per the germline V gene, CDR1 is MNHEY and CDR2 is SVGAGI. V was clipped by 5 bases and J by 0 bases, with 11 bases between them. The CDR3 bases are TGTGCCAGCAGTAGGACAGATCTCTCCTACGAGCAGTACTTC. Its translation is CASSRTDLSYEQYF.

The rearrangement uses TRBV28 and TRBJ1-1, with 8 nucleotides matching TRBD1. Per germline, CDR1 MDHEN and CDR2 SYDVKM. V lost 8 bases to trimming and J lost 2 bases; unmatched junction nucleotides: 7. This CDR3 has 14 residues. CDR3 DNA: TGTGCCAGCGGCCCAGGGGGCCTTAACACTGAAGCTTTCTTT. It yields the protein CASGPGGLNTEAFF.

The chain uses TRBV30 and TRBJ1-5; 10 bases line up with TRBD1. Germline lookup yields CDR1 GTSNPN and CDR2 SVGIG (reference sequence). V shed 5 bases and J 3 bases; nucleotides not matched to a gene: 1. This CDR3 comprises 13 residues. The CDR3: CAWGTGVNQPQHF. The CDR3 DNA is TGTGCCTGGGGGACAGGGGTCAATCAGCCCCAGCATTTT.

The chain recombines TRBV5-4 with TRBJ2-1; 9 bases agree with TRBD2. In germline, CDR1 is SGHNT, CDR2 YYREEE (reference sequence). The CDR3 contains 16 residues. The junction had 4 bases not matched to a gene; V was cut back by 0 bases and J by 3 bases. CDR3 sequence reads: CASSLEPAGGYNEQFF. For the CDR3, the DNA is TGTGCCAGCAGCTTGGAACCAGCGGGAGGCTACAATGAGCAGTTCTTC.

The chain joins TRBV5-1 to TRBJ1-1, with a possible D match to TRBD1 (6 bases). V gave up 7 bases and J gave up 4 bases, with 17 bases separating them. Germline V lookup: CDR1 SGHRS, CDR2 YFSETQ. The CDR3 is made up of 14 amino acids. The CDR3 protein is CASRRIDRSTEAFF. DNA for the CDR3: TGCGCCAGCCGTCGCATAGACAGGAGCACTGAAGCTTTCTTT.

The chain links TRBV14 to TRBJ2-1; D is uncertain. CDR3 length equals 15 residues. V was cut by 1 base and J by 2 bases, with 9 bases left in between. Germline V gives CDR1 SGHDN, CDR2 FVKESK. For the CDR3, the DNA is TGTGCCAGCAGCCAAGTCCCAGTCCCCTACAATGAGCAGTTCTTC. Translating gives CASSQVPVPYNEQFF.

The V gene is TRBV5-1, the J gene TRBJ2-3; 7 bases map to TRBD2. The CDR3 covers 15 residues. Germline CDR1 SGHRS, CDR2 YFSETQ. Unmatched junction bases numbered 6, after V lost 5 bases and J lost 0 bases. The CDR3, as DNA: TGCGCCAGCAGTTCACTAGCGCTGAGCACAGATACGCAGTATTTT. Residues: CASSSLALSTDTQYF.

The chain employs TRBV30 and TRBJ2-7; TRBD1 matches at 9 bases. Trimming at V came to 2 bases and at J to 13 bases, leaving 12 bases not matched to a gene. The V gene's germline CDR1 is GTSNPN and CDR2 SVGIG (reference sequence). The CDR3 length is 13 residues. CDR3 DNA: TGTGCCTGGAGTCCGGGCCCACAGGGGGCGCACTACTTC. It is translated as CAWSPGPQGAHYF.

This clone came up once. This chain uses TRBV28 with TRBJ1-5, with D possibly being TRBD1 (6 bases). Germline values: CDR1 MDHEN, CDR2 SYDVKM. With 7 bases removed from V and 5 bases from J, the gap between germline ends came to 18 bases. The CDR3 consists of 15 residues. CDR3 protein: CASTAAGVIHQPQHF. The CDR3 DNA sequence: TGTGCCAGCACCGCGGCAGGGGTTATACATCAGCCCCAGCATTTT. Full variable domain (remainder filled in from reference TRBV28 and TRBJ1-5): DVKVTQSSRYLVKRTGEKVFLECVQDMDHENMFWYRQDPGLGLRLIYFSYDVKMKEKGDIPEGYSVSREKKERFSLILESASTNQTSMYLCASTAAGVIHQPQHFGDGTRLSIL.

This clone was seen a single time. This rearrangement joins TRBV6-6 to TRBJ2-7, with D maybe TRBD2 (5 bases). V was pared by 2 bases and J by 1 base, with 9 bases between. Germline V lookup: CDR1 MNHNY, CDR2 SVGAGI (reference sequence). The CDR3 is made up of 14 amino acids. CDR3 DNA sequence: TGTGCCAGCAGTTACGCGACGGGGTCCTACGAGCAGTACTTC. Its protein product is CASSYATGSYEQYF.

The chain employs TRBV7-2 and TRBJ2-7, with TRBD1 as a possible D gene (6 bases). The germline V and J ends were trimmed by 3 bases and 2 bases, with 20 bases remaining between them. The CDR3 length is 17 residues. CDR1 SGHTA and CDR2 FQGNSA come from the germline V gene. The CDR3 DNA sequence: TGTGCCAGCAGCTTCTCCGCCTACAGGGATTCCCCCTACGAGCAGTACTTC. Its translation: CASSFSAYRDSPYEQYF.

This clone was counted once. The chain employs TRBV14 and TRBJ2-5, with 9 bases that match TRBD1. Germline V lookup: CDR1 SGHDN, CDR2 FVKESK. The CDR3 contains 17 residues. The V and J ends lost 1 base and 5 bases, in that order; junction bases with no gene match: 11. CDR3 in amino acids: CASSQGAGTGFWETQYF. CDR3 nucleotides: TGTGCCAGCAGCCAAGGTGCCGGGACAGGGTTTTGGGAGACCCAGTACTTC.

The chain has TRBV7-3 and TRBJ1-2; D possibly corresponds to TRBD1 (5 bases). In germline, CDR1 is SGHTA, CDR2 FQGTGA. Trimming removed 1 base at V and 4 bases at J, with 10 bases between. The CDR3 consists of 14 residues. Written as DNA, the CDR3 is TGTGCCAGCAGCTTAAGAGCCGGGGGCTATGGCTACACCTTC. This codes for CASSLRAGGYGYTF. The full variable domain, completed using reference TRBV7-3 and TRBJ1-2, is GAGVSQTPSNKVTEKGKYVELRCDPISGHTALYWYRQSLGQGPEFLIYFQGTGAADDSGLPNDRFFAVRPEGSVSTLKIQRTERGDSAVYLCASSLRAGGYGYTFGSGTRLTVV.

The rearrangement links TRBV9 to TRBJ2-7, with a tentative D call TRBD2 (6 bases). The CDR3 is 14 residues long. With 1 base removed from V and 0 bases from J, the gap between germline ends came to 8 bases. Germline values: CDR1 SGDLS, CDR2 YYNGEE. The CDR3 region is CASSVRGASYEQYF. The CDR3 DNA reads TGTGCCAGCAGCGTACGCGGGGCCTCCTACGAGCAGTACTTC. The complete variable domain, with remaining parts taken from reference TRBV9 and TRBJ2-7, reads DSGVTQTPKHLITATGQRVTLRCSPRSGDLSVYWYQQSLDQGLQFLIQYYNGEERAKGNILERFSAQQFPDLHSELNLSSLELGDSALYFCASSVRGASYEQYFGPGTRLTVT.

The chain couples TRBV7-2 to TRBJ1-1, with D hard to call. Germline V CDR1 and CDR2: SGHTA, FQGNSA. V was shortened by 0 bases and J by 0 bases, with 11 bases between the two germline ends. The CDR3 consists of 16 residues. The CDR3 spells CASSLAGSTMNTEAFF. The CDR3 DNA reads TGTGCCAGCAGCTTAGCGGGCAGCACCATGAACACTGAAGCTTTCTTT.

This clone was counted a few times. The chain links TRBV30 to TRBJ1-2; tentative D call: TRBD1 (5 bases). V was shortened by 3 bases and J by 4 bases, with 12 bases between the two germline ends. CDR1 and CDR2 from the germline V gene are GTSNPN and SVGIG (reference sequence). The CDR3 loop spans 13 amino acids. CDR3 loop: CAWSRQGGYGYTF. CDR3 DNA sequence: TGTGCCTGGAGCCGGCAGGGCGGCTATGGCTACACCTTC.

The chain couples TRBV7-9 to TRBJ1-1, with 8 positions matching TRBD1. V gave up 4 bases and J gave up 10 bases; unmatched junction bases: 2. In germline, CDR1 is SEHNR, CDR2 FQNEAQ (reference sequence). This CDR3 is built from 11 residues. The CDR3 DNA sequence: TGTGCCAGCAGCTCACAGGGGGTAGCTTTCTTT. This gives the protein CASSSQGVAFF.

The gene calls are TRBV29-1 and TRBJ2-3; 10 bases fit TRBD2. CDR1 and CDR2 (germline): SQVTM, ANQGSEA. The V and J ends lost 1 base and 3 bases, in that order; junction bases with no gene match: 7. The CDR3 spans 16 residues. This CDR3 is CSVEVASGRVTDTQYF. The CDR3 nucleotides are TGCAGCGTTGAAGTGGCTAGCGGGAGAGTGACAGATACGCAGTATTTT.

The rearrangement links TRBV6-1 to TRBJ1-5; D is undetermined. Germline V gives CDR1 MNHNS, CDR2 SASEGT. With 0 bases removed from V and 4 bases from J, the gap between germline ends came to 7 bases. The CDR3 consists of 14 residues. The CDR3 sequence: CASSEALENQPQHF. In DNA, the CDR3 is TGTGCCAGCAGTGAAGCGTTAGAGAATCAGCCCCAGCATTTT.

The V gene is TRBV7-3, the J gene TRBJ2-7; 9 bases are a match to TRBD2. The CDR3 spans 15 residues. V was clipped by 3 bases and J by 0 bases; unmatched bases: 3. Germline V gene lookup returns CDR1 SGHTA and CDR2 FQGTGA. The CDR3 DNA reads TGTGCCAGCAGCTTGACTAGCGGCATCTCCTACGAGCAGTACTTC. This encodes CASSLTSGISYEQYF.

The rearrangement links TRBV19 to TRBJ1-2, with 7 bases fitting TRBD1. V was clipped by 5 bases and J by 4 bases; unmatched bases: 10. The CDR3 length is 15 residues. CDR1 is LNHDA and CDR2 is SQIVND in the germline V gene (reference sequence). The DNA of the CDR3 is TGTGCCAGTAGTGGTAACAGGGGCGGTAGCTATGGCTACACCTTC. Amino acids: CASSGNRGGSYGYTF.

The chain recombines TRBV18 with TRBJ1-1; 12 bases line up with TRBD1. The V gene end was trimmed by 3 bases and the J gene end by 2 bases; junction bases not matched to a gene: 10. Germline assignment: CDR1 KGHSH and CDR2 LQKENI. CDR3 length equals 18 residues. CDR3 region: CASSPRRGQGAINTEAFF. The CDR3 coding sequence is TGTGCCAGCTCACCCCGGCGGGGACAGGGGGCGATTAACACTGAAGCTTTCTTT.

The CDR3 DNA is TGCGCCAGCAGCTTGGGCCTAGCGGGAGGGCCTTCAGATACGCAGTATTTT. Protein sequence: CASSLGLAGGPSDTQYF. The chain joins TRBV5-1 to TRBJ2-3, with TRBD2 identical over 12 bases. V lost 0 bases to trimming and J lost 4 bases; unmatched junction nucleotides: 6. The V gene's germline CDR1 is SGHRS and CDR2 YFSETQ. The CDR3 has 17 residues.

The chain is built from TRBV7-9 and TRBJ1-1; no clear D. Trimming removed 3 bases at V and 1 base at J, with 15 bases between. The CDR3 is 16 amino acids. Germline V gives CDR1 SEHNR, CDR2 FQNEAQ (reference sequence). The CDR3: CASSFPVRVGNTEAFF. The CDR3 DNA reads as TGTGCCAGCAGCTTCCCGGTCCGGGTAGGGAACACTGAAGCTTTCTTT.

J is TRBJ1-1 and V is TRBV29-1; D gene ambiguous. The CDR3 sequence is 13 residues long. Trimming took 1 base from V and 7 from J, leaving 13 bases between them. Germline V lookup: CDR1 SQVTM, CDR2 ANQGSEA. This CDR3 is CSVEGVMRDEAFF. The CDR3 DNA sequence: TGCAGCGTTGAAGGGGTCATGAGGGATGAAGCTTTCTTT.

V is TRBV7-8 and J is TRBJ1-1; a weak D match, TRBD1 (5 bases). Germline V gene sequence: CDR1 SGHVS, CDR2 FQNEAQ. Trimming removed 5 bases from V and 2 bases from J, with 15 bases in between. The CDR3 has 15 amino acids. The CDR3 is CASSRGAGVNTEAFF. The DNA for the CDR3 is TGTGCCAGCAGCCGAGGGGCGGGGGTAAACACTGAAGCTTTCTTT.